This TCR beta chain was identified in a study of vaccination and CD4 T cells after COVID-19. Study-level background: In the control cultures, a CEFX pool, an HIV-1 Nef pool, or no peptide was supplied.

A remark on this clonotype: Antigen specificity is unknown.

This sample's treatment: approximately 9-day PBMC culture with coronavirus spike peptide pools or control peptides (ViraFEST assay). V was trimmed by 0 bases and J by 10 bases, leaving 18 bases between them. The CDR3 runs to 14 residues. Germline loops: CDR1 DFQATT, CDR2 SNEGSKA (reference sequence). Cultured CD4+ T cell DNA underwent sequencing with the Oncomine TCR Beta short-read assay. Once CD4+ T cells had been cultured, genomic DNA was extracted from them. TCRdb re-called the PCR reads through MiXCR, storing one row per CDR3 protein. The sample contains approximately 20,000 distinct CDR3 sequences, around 45% of which appear only once.

This rearrangement joins TRBV20-1 to TRBJ1-2; perhaps TRBD1 as D (5 bases). The clonotype comes from a human donor who had recovered from COVID-19. The sample in question was CD4+ T cells from blood, cultured in vitro, obtained before SARS-CoV-2 vaccination. Here the CDR3 DNA reads TGCAGTGCTAGAGATGAGGGGACGGGGCATTCCTACACCTTC. Protein: CSARDEGTGHSYTF.